This T cell receptor (beta chain) was retrieved from a study of blood T cell repertoires in COVID-19. This clone was found once. Only in-frame clones appear in the TCRdb table, and some are missing; sequencing was by immunoSEQ multiplex PCR. Among more than 250,000 clones, about nine tenths were seen once, and the ten largest hold 0.95% to 1.5%. The sample was PBMCs or T cells enriched from blood (not recorded which). This receptor was taken from a woman between 40 and 55 years old with acute COVID-19.

CDR3 nucleotide sequence: TGTGCCAGCAGACTCCTGGGACTAGGTTACAATGAGCAGTTCTTC. It is translated as CASRLLGLGYNEQFF. V and J are TRBV28 and TRBJ2-1; 8 bases fit TRBD2. CDR1 and CDR2 from the germline V gene are MDHEN and SYDVKM. The CDR3 has 15 residues. With 6 bases clipped from V and 4 bases from J, the junction kept 8 bases outside the gene matches.